Following are 9 T cell receptor beta chains from one sample sequenced in a study of blood T cell repertoires in COVID-19. Here immunoSEQ multiplex PCR was the method, and the copy in TCRdb shows in-frame clones only, minus some. The profile shows around 300,000 clones, about 90% of them singletons. Material: PBMCs or T cells enriched from blood (not recorded which). The receptors shown here come from a woman between 18 and 29 years old with acute COVID-19.

This rearrangement joins TRBV25-1 to TRBJ1-4, with a weak D call TRBD1 (6 bases). The V end was cut by 5 bases, the J end by 6 bases, with 16 bases between. The CDR3 extends over 15 amino acids. Germline CDR1 is MGHDK and CDR2 is SYGVNS. CDR3 coding DNA: TGTGCCAGCAGTTCGCCCGGGAGGGGGGATGAAAAACTGTTTTTT. This encodes CASSSPGRGDEKLFF.

The rearrangement joins TRBV5-1 to TRBJ1-1; D may be TRBD1 (5 bases). Germline V gives CDR1 SGHRS, CDR2 YFSETQ. The CDR3 contains 14 residues. V lost 5 bases, J lost 1 base, and 12 bases lay in between. CDR3 sequence (DNA): TGCGCCAGCAGTCTTGCCGGACAGAACACTGAAGCTTTCTTT. Translating it yields CASSLAGQNTEAFF.

This clone was seen once. The chain recombines TRBV19 with TRBJ1-1; tentative D call: TRBD1 (5 bases). V was cut by 5 bases and J by 7 bases, with 11 bases left in between. CDR3 length equals 12 residues. Looked up from germline, CDR1 is LNHDA and CDR2 is SQIVND (reference sequence). The CDR3 spells CASSPGLVEAFF. The CDR3 DNA reads as TGTGCCAGTAGTCCGGGACTTGTTGAAGCTTTCTTT.

The chain employs TRBV9 and TRBJ1-1, with D possibly being TRBD1 (5 bases). Trimming took off 1 base at V and 3 bases at J, with 7 bases between the two ends. CDR3 length: 13 amino acids. Germline-derived CDR1 and CDR2 are SGDLS and YYNGEE. The chain's CDR3 is CASSVSGYTEAFF. CDR3 bases: TGTGCCAGCAGCGTATCAGGGTACACTGAAGCTTTCTTT.

V gene TRBV5-5 combines with J gene TRBJ2-1, with 9 nucleotides matching TRBD2. CDR1 and CDR2 (germline): SGHKS, YYEKEE (reference sequence). V was pared by 1 base and J by 7 bases, with 3 bases of the junction left unmatched. This CDR3 has 14 amino acids. The CDR3 DNA reads as TGTGCCAGCAGCTTGATGCTAGCGGGAAATGAGCAGTTCTTC. Translating gives CASSLMLAGNEQFF.

This sequence joins TRBV19 and TRBJ2-1; 8 bases are a match to TRBD2. Germline-derived CDR1 and CDR2 are LNHDA and SQIVND (reference sequence). The CDR3 runs 16 residues. The V segment lost 8 bases and the J segment 7 bases; nucleotides outside the gene matches: 16. The CDR3 nucleotides read TGTGCCAGTCGGAATGCGGCGGGAGGAATCCGGAATGAGCAGTTCTTC. This gives the protein CASRNAAGGIRNEQFF.

The V gene is TRBV11-1, the J gene TRBJ2-7; D ambiguous. This CDR3 spans 15 amino acids. V lost 1 base to trimming and J lost 0 bases, with 10 bases between them. Germline V gene lookup returns CDR1 SGHAT and CDR2 FQDESV (reference sequence). DNA of the CDR3: TGTGCCAGCAGCTTAGACTGGGCCAGCTCCTACGAGCAGTACTTC. It specifies CASSLDWASSYEQYF.

This clone occurred a few times. The CDR3 region is CASSPSRQGRPEAFF. The CDR3 DNA is TGTGCCAGCAGTCCGAGCCGACAGGGAAGACCCGAAGCTTTCTTT. The chain is built from TRBV28 and TRBJ1-1; 7 nucleotides agree with TRBD1. The CDR3 is 15 residues long. Trimming took 5 bases from V and 8 from J; bases not matched to a gene: 14. Germline CDR1 MDHEN, CDR2 SYDVKM.

The rearrangement links TRBV2 to TRBJ1-2, with 7 bases aligning to TRBD1. V lost 11 bases to trimming and J lost 2 bases; unmatched junction nucleotides: 11. CDR1 and CDR2 from the germline V gene are SNHLY and FYNNEI. The CDR3 spans 14 residues. The CDR3 coding sequence is TGTGCCTCCCGGGATGGAGGGGGCAACTATGGCTACACCTTC. It encodes CASRDGGGNYGYTF.